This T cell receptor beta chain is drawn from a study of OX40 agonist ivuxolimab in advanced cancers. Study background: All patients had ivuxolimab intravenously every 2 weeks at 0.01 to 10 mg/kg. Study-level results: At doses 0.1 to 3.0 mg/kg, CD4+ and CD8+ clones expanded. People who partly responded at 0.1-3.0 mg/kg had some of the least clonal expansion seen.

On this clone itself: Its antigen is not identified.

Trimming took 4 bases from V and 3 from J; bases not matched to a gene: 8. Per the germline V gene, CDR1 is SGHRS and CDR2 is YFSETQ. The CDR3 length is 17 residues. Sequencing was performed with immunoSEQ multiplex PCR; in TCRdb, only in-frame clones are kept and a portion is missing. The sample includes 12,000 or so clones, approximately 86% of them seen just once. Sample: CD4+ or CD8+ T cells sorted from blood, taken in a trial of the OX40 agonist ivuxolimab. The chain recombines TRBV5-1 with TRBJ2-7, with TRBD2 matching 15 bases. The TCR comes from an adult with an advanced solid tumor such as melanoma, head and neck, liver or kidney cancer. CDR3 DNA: TGCGCCAGCAGCCTGGGACTAGCGGGAGGTGGGAACTACGAGCAGTACTTC. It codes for CASSLGLAGGGNYEQYF.